This TCR beta chain was sequenced during a study of cytomegalovirus exposure and HLA in healthy donors (dated by TCRdb to about 2017). In terms of the full investigation: In an earlier analysis of roughly 590 of the donors, less than 350 Gb of sequence data and 120 million or so unique TCR beta sequences from some 170 million T cells were reported. An early release that covered 640 HLA-typed donors contained about 300 gigabases of sequencing data and 70 million to 100 million unique TCR sequences. Of the roughly 410 genotyped donors, over 80% were placed in the genetic ancestry cluster associated with self-reported Caucasian donors. The aim of the study was to test whether cataloging public T cell receptors could identify signatures of past pathogen exposure. The study profiled the T cell repertoires of hundreds of subjects by immunosequencing and related them to cytomegalovirus serostatus. Besides the first cohort of hundreds of subjects, a separate validation cohort made up of over a hundred different subjects was used. The study combined high-throughput TCR immunosequencing, statistical association of individual TCRs with disease status, and machine learning to predict cytomegalovirus infection status. A later analysis re-analyzed previously published TCR beta repertoires from roughly 600 donors and added high-resolution HLA genotyping to study TCR occurrence patterns. Rather than using new phenotypic data, the later analysis identified candidate immune exposures from TCR beta sequences and from how often those sequences occurred across donors. An earlier analysis of 587 of the donors used high-throughput TCR beta sequencing to judge whether each TCR beta V gene segment behaved as functional or pseudogenic. Donor age, sex, ethnicity and CMV serostatus were collected together with the repertoire data. A later genetic analysis used genome-wide SNP genotypes for about three fifths of the 666 donors, treating that subset as a discovery cohort. All discovery cohort repertoires had been generated using a single sequencing platform. HLA typing included class I and class II loci at four-digit resolution. Typing coverage differed by locus: A, B, C, DRB1 and DQB1 were typed in roughly 629-630 donors, DQA1 in approximately 520, DPA1 in roughly 590, and DPB1 in 400 to 490. About 5 DR-DQ haplotypes were handled as single units for association and clustering, since linkage in the cohort was strong. Across around 400 genotyped donors of the cohort, an average of about 240,000 unique TCR beta nucleotide sequences per donor were sequenced, and roughly 20% of those sequences were non-productive.

The cohort comprised some 680 healthy bone marrow donors. Cohort members were all nominally healthy when sampled, although unrecorded immune exposures were likely present. The donor tested CMV seropositive and was one of the 289 seropositive cohort members. A peripheral blood sample was collected from each donor, and TCR beta sequencing was performed on peripheral blood mononuclear cells. The Qiagen DNeasy Blood Extraction Kit was used to extract genomic DNA from the blood cell samples. The method was the immunoSEQ multiplex PCR assay. The multiplex PCR relied on a mix of 60 forward primers for TCR Vbeta segments and 13 reverse primers for TCR Jbeta segments. Amplification of the CDR3 region of rearranged TCR beta genes was performed with a multiplex PCR assay on genomic DNA. The Illumina HiSeq System was used to sequence the amplified TCR beta libraries as 87-base-pair reads. On the study's bioinformatics: A later analysis tallied roughly 80 million unique TCR beta chains across the 600 to 700 repertoires, and approximately 11 million of those chains were shared by two or more donors. To remove PCR and sequencing errors, raw reads were error-corrected and collapsed into unique sequences using a nearest-neighbor algorithm that merged closely related sequences. Alignment of CDR3 sequences to IMGT reference sequences was used to assign V, D and J gene segments. For a sequence to be retained, at least a six-nucleotide match to both a V gene segment and a J gene segment was required. Rearrangements were called productive when the CDR3 lacked stop codons and stayed in frame with V and J; all others were non-productive. CDR3 was defined by IMGT convention, running from the second conserved V-encoded cysteine to the conserved J-encoded phenylalanine. The earlier analysis of 500 to 650 of the donors excluded any sequence lacking an unambiguous match to a single V gene segment. An earlier analysis of 450 to 650 of the donors called V segments functional above 56.7% productive rearrangements and segregating when the between-donor standard deviation exceeded 5%. A statistical classification framework was built to diagnose cytomegalovirus status from the catalog of TCR beta chain sequences. V and J gene assignment, in a later analysis, came from comparing TCR nucleotide sequences with IMGT/GENE-DB human TR gene sequences. A later analysis assigned CDR3 sequences and most-parsimonious VDJ recombination scenarios with the TCRdist pipeline. A later analysis defined each TCR beta chain by its CDR3 amino acid sequence plus V-gene family, and excluded reads lacking a unique V-gene family. A later analysis removed several hundred highly shared, low-generation-probability nucleotide sequences to deal with suspected cross-contamination and a sequencing artifact. For each public chain, a later analysis derived a clonal expansion index from normalized ranks of inferred template counts within each repertoire. In a later analysis, generation probabilities were computed using a VDJ recombination model fitted to out-of-frame rearrangements, and the results were checked against IGoR. In a later analysis, hypergeometric tests were used to score TCR-TCR, TCR-HLA and TCR-CMV co-occurrence, with a repertoire-size bias correction applied to TCR pairs. In a later analysis, false discovery rates were estimated by permuting HLA or CMV assignments 20 times. In a later analysis, co-occurring TCRs were grouped using DBSCAN, with TCRdist sequence similarity added in when clustering inside HLA-allele-positive subsets. For co-occurrence clustering, repertoires with fewer than 30,000 or more than 120,000 public chains were excluded, along with four or five repertoires with anomalous nucleotide sharing. The table comes from immuneACCESS by way of TCRdb, which keeps in-frame sequences with V and J called. Part of the clones is missing from these tables; in studies checked, under half for an unresolved V gene and the rest for unknown reasons. V, J and clone size are those of that table, while D and trimming were read from the DNA. This sample's table has entries for 150,000 to 200,000 clones. The ten largest make up approximately 0.72% of the sample.

What the authors observed across the whole study: Specific HLA alleles were associated with over 15,000 TCR beta sequences at a false discovery rate of 0.05 in a later analysis. Some IMGT-functional V segments, including TRBV6-2 and TRBV6-3, could not be told apart with the 87-base-pair reads, so those segments were excluded. A further reported finding was that TCR beta sequences accurately predicted the HLA-A and HLA-B alleles for most subjects in the first cohort. V-gene and J-gene trimming of TCR beta chains was associated with a missense DCLRE1C variant in a later genetic analysis, and the association was replicated in an independent cohort. This cohort had only TCR beta chains sequenced, and the lack of alpha or paired-chain data limited which features could be detected. Broadly in line with IMGT annotations, most TCR beta V segments showed up in productive rearrangements about 87% or about 30% of the time in an earlier analysis of 587 of the donors. Linkage disequilibrium might explain the correlated functional status among segregating V segments, but an unknown experimental factor could not be excluded. Immune exposure information for the cohort was limited to CMV serostatus. In a later analysis, several top co-occurrence clusters were reported to appear linked to parvovirus B19, influenza, CMV and Epstein-Barr virus. A later analysis found that most CMV-associated TCR beta chains appeared HLA-restricted, with HLA associations seemingly driven largely by CMV exposure. According to a later genetic analysis, donors in an Asian-associated ancestry cluster had fewer N-insertions in productive TCRs than the approximately 700-donor mean. In a later analysis, HLA-associated TCR beta chains were found to be more clonally expanded and to have lower generation probabilities than equally common non-associated chains. Most TCR sequences were seen in very few donors, while some public TCRs were found in many individuals. Because some donors lacked HLA typing at each locus, the association tests relied only on the typed subset. The study gave a list of more than 150 TCR beta chains associated with cytomegalovirus. The authors suggested that the approach could potentially be generalized to other disease states and immunological phenotypes. The classifier was reported to diagnose cytomegalovirus status with high specificity and sensitivity in both the original cohort and the validation cohort. When HLA alleles, especially DR and DQ, strongly co-occurred, TCR associations were difficult to assign to individual alleles. Three of the identified cytomegalovirus-associated TCR beta chains were confirmed in vitro to be specific for cytomegalovirus antigens. Because counts were too low, seventeen rarely observed V segments, including chromosome 9 orphons, were excluded from the earlier analysis of several hundred of the donors. According to a later analysis, TCR association rates differed among HLA loci, with DRB1 alleles showing the most associated TCRs and HLA-C alleles showing the fewest. The sequencing pipeline was judged likely to have produced a cluster of highly shared sequence variants as a technical artifact. Roughly uniform sequencing depth across donors was assumed in presence/absence analyses, although this assumption may not hold.

V is clipped by 0 bases and J by 0 bases, and the sequence between their germline boundaries is 9 bases long. The germline V gene provides CDR1 MGHRA and CDR2 YSYEKL. Counted from cysteine to phenylalanine, this CDR3 has 16 amino acids. Of all the DNA, just the CDR3 is kept, 48 bases in frame from base 1. Comments on this clone: It lacks a known antigen.

The rearranged chain carries TRBV4-1 and TRBJ1-5, with the D segment identity uncertain. Source material: PBMCs. The TCR originated in a woman under 30 in good health and CMV-seropositive. The CDR3 corresponds to CASSQDAAYSNQPQHF. The nucleotide sequence reads TGCGCCAGCAGCCAAGATGCGGCATATAGCAATCAGCCCCAGCATTTT.